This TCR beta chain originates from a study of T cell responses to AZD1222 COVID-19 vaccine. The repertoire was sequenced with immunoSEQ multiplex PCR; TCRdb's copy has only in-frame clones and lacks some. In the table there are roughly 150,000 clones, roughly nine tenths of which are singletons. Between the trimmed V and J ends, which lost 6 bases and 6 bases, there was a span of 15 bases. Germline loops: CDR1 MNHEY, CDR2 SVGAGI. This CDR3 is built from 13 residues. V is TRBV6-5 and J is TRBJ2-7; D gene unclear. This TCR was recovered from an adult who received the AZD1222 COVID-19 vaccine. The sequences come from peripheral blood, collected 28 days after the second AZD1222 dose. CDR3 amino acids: CASSATDRVEQYF. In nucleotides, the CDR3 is TGTGCCAGCAGCGCGACGGATCGGGTCGAGCAGTACTTC.